This is a list of T cell receptor beta chains from one sample in a study of T cell responses to AZD1222 COVID-19 vaccine. This table comes from immunoSEQ multiplex PCR, and its TCRdb copy is limited to in-frame clones, with some not included. The specimen's table records over 120,000 clones. The material sequenced was peripheral blood. The receptors were sampled from an adult in good health. The CDR3 runs from the conserved cysteine through the conserved F or W. D genes are given only for firm matches.

TRBV11-2	-	TRBJ1-3	TGTGCCAGCAGCGCTACCGGGACGACCCGAAACACCATATATTTT	CASSATGTTRNTIYF
TRBV9	-	TRBJ2-3	TGTGCCAGCAGCGTAATGGCCTCTAGCACAGATACGCAGTATTTT	CASSVMASSTDTQYF
TRBV6-5	-	TRBJ2-1	TGTGCCAGCAGTTACTCCCGGGGCGAGCAGTTCTTC	CASSYSRGEQFF
TRBV28	TRBD1	TRBJ1-6	TGTGCCAGCAGAATACGACAGGGGAGAAATTCACCCCTCCACTTT	CASRIRQGRNSPLHF
TRBV3-1/TRBV3-2	-	TRBJ2-7	TGTGCCAGCAGCCCATCCCCAGGGACCTCCTACGAGCAGTACTTC	CASSPSPGTSYEQYF
TRBV12-3/TRBV12-4	-	TRBJ1-5	TGTGCCAGCAGCCCCCCCAGGGGCGAGCCCCAGCATTTT	CASSPPRGEPQHF
TRBV3-1/TRBV3-2	-	TRBJ2-7	TGTGCCAGCAGACCCGCGATGGCGAGGCCCTACGAGCAGTACTTC	CASRPAMARPYEQYF
TRBV2	-	TRBJ2-7	TGTGCCAGCAGTGAGATCAAGGGGGCGCGGGATGAGCAGTACTTC	CASSEIKGARDEQYF
TRBV5-6	-	TRBJ1-4	TGTGCCAGCAGCTTTTGGACAGAACGAACCGCAACTAATGAAAAACTGTTTTTT	CASSFWTERTATNEKLFF
TRBV19	TRBD2	TRBJ2-1	TGTGCCAGTAAAGGGACTAGCGGGGGGGCTGGAACCTACAATGAGCAGTTCTTC	CASKGTSGGAGTYNEQFF
TRBV6-6	-	TRBJ1-1	TGTGCCAGCAGCCCCCTCGAGGACAGAACTGAAGCTTTCTTT	CASSPLEDRTEAFF
TRBV5-6	-	TRBJ1-1	TGTGCCAGCAGCTCTGGTGCAGGGGCAGCTTTCTTT	CASSSGAGAAFF
TRBV19	TRBD1	TRBJ1-1	TGTGCCAGTAGTATAGTCCAGGGGGCGAACACTGAAGCTTTCTTT	CASSIVQGANTEAFF
TRBV6-1	-	TRBJ1-2	TGTGCCAGCAGTGAAGGGGGCAGTAACTATGGCTACACCTTC	CASSEGGSNYGYTF
TRBV30	-	TRBJ2-2	TGTGCCTGGAGTCAGGAGGGAATCGGGGAGCTGTTTTTT	CAWSQEGIGELFF
TRBV7-9	TRBD2	TRBJ2-1	TGTGCCAGCAGCTTAGCTAGCGGGGGGGTAAACAATGAGCAGTTCTTC	CASSLASGGVNNEQFF
TRBV7-2	-	TRBJ2-5	TGTGCCAGCAGCTTAGGACTACATCAAGAGACCCAGTACTTC	CASSLGLHQETQYF
TRBV4-2	-	TRBJ1-4	TGTGCCAGCAGCCAAGATGGAACAACTAATGAAAAACTGTTTTTT	CASSQDGTTNEKLFF
TRBV5-4	-	TRBJ2-3	TGTGCCAGCAGCTTGGCCCTGACAGATCTCCAGTATTTT	CASSLALTDLQYF
TRBV18	-	TRBJ2-7	TGTGCCAGCTCACAGGGGGGAGCCGAGCAGTACTTC	CASSQGGAEQYF
TRBV6-5	-	TRBJ1-2	TGTGCCAGCAGGACCTCCGGGACCCCCTATGGCTACACCTTC	CASRTSGTPYGYTF
TRBV5-1	-	TRBJ1-2	TGCGCCAGCAGCTTTCGGACAGAAGCTAACTATGGCTACACCTTC	CASSFRTEANYGYTF
TRBV7-3	-	TRBJ1-1	TGTGCCAGCAGCCTAACAACAGTTCAAAGCACTGAAGCTTTCTTT	CASSLTTVQSTEAFF
TRBV6-2/TRBV6-3	-	TRBJ2-5	TGTGCCAGCAGCACAGGGCCGGAAGAGACCCAGTACTTC	CASSTGPEETQYF
TRBV7-2	-	TRBJ1-5	TGTGCCAGCAGCTTAGCGGGGGGCAATCAGCCCCAGCATTTT	CASSLAGGNQPQHF
TRBV7-9	-	TRBJ2-5	TGTGCCAGCAGCTTAGTACTGGCCCAAGAGACCCAGTACTTC	CASSLVLAQETQYF
TRBV2	TRBD2	TRBJ2-1	TGTGCCAGCAGTGAAGGACTGACTAGCGGGGGCCCCAATGAGCAGTTCTTC	CASSEGLTSGGPNEQFF
TRBV3-1/TRBV3-2	-	TRBJ1-2	TGTGCCAGCAGCCAAGTCGGGACACACTATGGCTACACCTTC	CASSQVGTHYGYTF
TRBV7-2	-	TRBJ2-2	TGTGCCAGCAGCTTGAGAACGGGTGGCGGGGAGCTGTTTTTT	CASSLRTGGGELFF
TRBV11-3	-	TRBJ1-6	TGTGCCAGCAGCCCCACCACCTATTCACCCCTCCACTTT	CASSPTTYSPLHF
TRBV6-5	-	TRBJ2-7	TGTGCCAGCAGTTCAGGGTCCGAGCAGTACTTC	CASSSGSEQYF
TRBV2	-	TRBJ1-5	TGTGCCAGCAGGGGGCCGGGAATCCCTACACACAATCAGCCCCAGCATTTT	CASRGPGIPTHNQPQHF
TRBV19	TRBD2	TRBJ2-1	TGTGCCAGTAGTTCCTGGACTAGCGGGGTGAATGAGCAGTTCTTC	CASSSWTSGVNEQFF
TRBV5-1	TRBD1	TRBJ1-2	TGCGCCAGCAGCCCCCTATTAACAGGGGAAGATGGCTACACCTTC	CASSPLLTGEDGYTF
TRBV9	-	TRBJ2-1	TGTGCCAGCAGCGGGGGGTTGGGCAATGAGCAGTTCTTC	CASSGGLGNEQFF
TRBV4-1	-	TRBJ2-6	TGCGCCAGCAGCCAAGGTACGACAGTTCACTCTGGGGCCAACGTCCTGACTTTC	CASSQGTTVHSGANVLTF
TRBV7-6	-	TRBJ1-1	TGTGCCAGCAGTCTGTCCCAGGGGCGCGGGGGCACTGAAGCTTTCTTT	CASSLSQGRGGTEAFF
TRBV19	-	TRBJ1-1	TGTGCCAGCAGTAACCATGAGGGTAGTGAAGCTTTCTTT	CASSNHEGSEAFF
TRBV19	-	TRBJ1-5	TGTGCCAGTAGTACCCCTCCCAGGAGTTATAGCAATCAGCCCCAGCATTTT	CASSTPPRSYSNQPQHF
TRBV30	-	TRBJ1-4	TGTGCCTGGAGTGTACCTGCAGGGTCCGGTGAAAAACTGTTTTTT	CAWSVPAGSGEKLFF
TRBV6-2/TRBV6-3	TRBD2	TRBJ2-7	TGTGCCAGCAGTTATCGTGGGTCCGGACTAGCGCTCGAGCAGTACTTC	CASSYRGSGLALEQYF
TRBV7-8	-	TRBJ1-5	TGTGCCAGCAGCTTAGCAAGCGTTAATCAGCCCCAGCATTTT	CASSLASVNQPQHF
TRBV28	TRBD2	TRBJ2-3	TGTGCCACCTCTCGGGCCCGACTAGCCGGCACAGATACGCAGTATTTT	CATSRARLAGTDTQYF
TRBV9	-	TRBJ2-1	TGTGCCAGCAGCTCCCATAACGTCAATGAGCAGTTCTTC	CASSSHNVNEQFF
TRBV6-5	-	TRBJ1-2	TGTGCCAGCAGTTCCTCTCGTCGGGGCTACACCTTC	CASSSSRRGYTF
TRBV12-3/TRBV12-4	-	TRBJ1-1	TGTGCCAGCAGTTTAGGGGGTTTCGGAGCTTTCTTT	CASSLGGFGAFF
TRBV27	-	TRBJ2-4	TGTGCCAGCAGGACCCTAGCCAAAAACATTCAGTACTTC	CASRTLAKNIQYF
TRBV5-1	-	TRBJ1-2	TGCGCCAGCAGCCCGGGACCGGGGGGCTACACCTTC	CASSPGPGGYTF
TRBV5-1	-	TRBJ1-1	TGCGCCAGCAGCTTTGGCAGGGATGGTGAAGCTTTCTTT	CASSFGRDGEAFF
TRBV9	-	TRBJ1-2	TGTGCCAGCAGCGGAGGGCCAGGTAGCTATGGCTACACCTTC	CASSGGPGSYGYTF
TRBV9	TRBD2	TRBJ2-1	TGTGCCAGCAGCGTAGGGACTAGCGGGGGCTACTCCTACAATGAGCAGTTCTTC	CASSVGTSGGYSYNEQFF
TRBV7-8	TRBD1	TRBJ1-5	TGTGTCAGCAGCTTAACAGGGACAGGCTCCAATCAGCCCCAGCATTTT	CVSSLTGTGSNQPQHF
TRBV18	-	TRBJ1-1	TGTGCCAGCTCCCCAGCCCTCCTGAACACTGAAGCTTTCTTT	CASSPALLNTEAFF
TRBV19	-	TRBJ2-7	TGTGCCTTTATTATTGTGGCGGCCGGGGGAGAGCAGTACTTC	CAFIIVAAGGEQYF
TRBV9	-	TRBJ1-4	TGTGCCAGCAGCCCCCGAACAGGGTTTAATGAAAAACTGTTTTTT	CASSPRTGFNEKLFF
TRBV12-3/TRBV12-4	-	TRBJ1-2	TGTGCCAGCAGTAACATGTTAAACTATGGCTACACCTTC	CASSNMLNYGYTF
TRBV19	-	TRBJ1-1	TGTGCCAGTAGCCCCTCGTTAGTGAACACTGAAGCTTTCTTT	CASSPSLVNTEAFF
TRBV7-2	-	TRBJ2-7	TGTGCCAGCAGCTTATTGGGGGGGGCCTCCTACGAGCAGTACTTC	CASSLLGGASYEQYF
TRBV7-2	-	TRBJ1-5	TGTGCCAGCAGCTTAGCGCTGAGTAGCAATCAGCCCCAGCATTTT	CASSLALSSNQPQHF
TRBV6-5	-	TRBJ1-4	TGTGCCAGCAGTTACTCGGGGTCCCACGAAAAACTGTTTTTT	CASSYSGSHEKLFF